The 28 T cell receptor beta chains listed next were all sequenced from one sample in a study of T-cell reconstitution after alpha-beta-depleted transplantation in children. Unique molecular identifiers were built into the TCRbeta library. TCRdb re-analysed the PCR reads in MiXCR, keeping a single row per CDR3 protein. The repertoire has 500,000 to 750,000 distinct CDR3 sequences, more than 20% of them found once; the top ten carry about a third. The input for sequencing was PBMCs, taken before TCRalphabeta/CD19-depleted stem cell transplant. These TCRs come from a boy under two years old with Wiskott-Aldrich syndrome, due to receive a stem cell transplant.

This rearrangement joins TRBV18 to TRBJ1-2; 12 positions agree with TRBD1. Germline-derived CDR1 and CDR2 are KGHSH and LQKENI. This CDR3 spans 15 amino acids. Losses at the gene ends were 1 base for V and 7 bases for J; bases not matched to a gene: 4. The CDR3 bases are TGTGCCAGCTCACCACTGGGACAGGGGGCAGGTGGCTACACCTTC. Its protein is CASSPLGQGAGGYTF.

V usage is TRBV20-1 and J usage is TRBJ2-3; possible D gene TRBD2, 6 bases. Germline V CDR1 and CDR2: DFQATT, SNEGSKA (reference sequence). Trimming removed 0 bases at V and 1 base at J, with 17 bases between. There are 17 residues in the CDR3. The CDR3 bases are TGCAGTGCTAGAGATCCGTGGTCGGAGGGTCGCACAGATACGCAGTATTTT. It encodes CSARDPWSEGRTDTQYF.

Only a few counts were recorded for this clonotype. The rearrangement joins TRBV20-1 to TRBJ1-1; D uncertain. Trimming pared 3 bases from V and 2 bases from J, leaving 10 bases between. The germline V gene encodes CDR1 DFQATT and CDR2 SNEGSKA (reference sequence). The CDR3 spans 13 residues. CDR3 amino acids: CSASRASNTEAFF. The DNA for the CDR3 is TGCAGTGCTAGTCGGGCTTCTAACACTGAAGCTTTCTTT.

There are a few counts of this clonotype. The chain links TRBV5-1 to TRBJ1-1; 7 positions match TRBD1. Per germline, CDR1 SGHRS and CDR2 YFSETQ. V gave up 0 bases and J gave up 7 bases; unmatched junction bases: 3. The CDR3 loop spans 13 amino acids. This chain's CDR3 is CASSLVQGGEAFF. In DNA form, the CDR3 reads TGCGCCAGCAGCTTGGTCCAGGGGGGTGAAGCTTTCTTT.

The chain is built from TRBV5-1 and TRBJ2-5; no clear D gene. V was trimmed by 1 base and J by 5 bases, leaving 12 bases between them. The CDR3 covers 14 residues. Looked up from germline, CDR1 is SGHRS and CDR2 is YFSETQ. For the CDR3, the DNA is TGCGCCAGCAGCTTGACGCCTAGGCCGGAGACCCAGTACTTC. Translated, it gives CASSLTPRPETQYF.

This rearrangement joins TRBV20-1 to TRBJ1-4; no reliable D call. This CDR3 region has 12 residues. Germline CDR1 reads DFQATT; CDR2 reads SNEGSKA (reference sequence). V was cut by 7 bases and J by 7 bases, with 13 bases left in between. The CDR3 here is CSVRRGGEKLFF. The CDR3 DNA follows: TGCAGTGTCAGACGGGGTGGTGAAAAACTGTTTTTT.

The chain carries TRBV20-1 and TRBJ1-5; TRBD1 matches 11 bases. The CDR3 extends over 15 amino acids. CDR1 and CDR2 (germline): DFQATT, SNEGSKA (reference sequence). The junction had 4 bases not matched to a gene; V was cut back by 1 base and J by 5 bases. The CDR3 sequence: CSARALGQGDQPQHF. The CDR3 DNA follows: TGCAGTGCTAGAGCCCTGGGACAGGGGGATCAGCCCCAGCATTTT.

The gene calls are TRBV5-6 and TRBJ2-3; 7 nucleotides line up with TRBD2. The CDR3 is 16 residues long. J lost 1 base, V lost 0 bases, and 5 bases had no gene match. Germline V CDR1 and CDR2: SGHDT, YYEEEE. The CDR3 nucleotides read TGTGCCAGCAGCTTGGTTACTAGCGAGGGCACAGATACGCAGTATTTT. Amino acids: CASSLVTSEGTDTQYF.

The chain uses TRBV6-5 and TRBJ2-5; possible D gene TRBD1, 6 bases. From germline, CDR1 is MNHEY and CDR2 SVGAGI. The CDR3 has 15 residues. V was trimmed by 1 base and J by 2 bases, leaving 11 bases between them. The CDR3 here is CASSYFDRRQETQYF. The DNA of the CDR3 is TGTGCCAGCAGTTACTTTGACAGGAGACAAGAGACCCAGTACTTC.

This clonotype occurred a few times. The chain carries TRBV4-2 and TRBJ2-7; TRBD2 matches 8 bases. From germline, CDR1 is LGHNA and CDR2 YNFKEQ. V was clipped by 0 bases and J by 4 bases; unmatched bases: 8. This CDR3 comprises 16 residues. CDR3: CASSQESLAEGYEQYF. CDR3 bases: TGTGCCAGCAGCCAAGAGTCACTAGCGGAGGGGTACGAGCAGTACTTC.

This clonotype was counted a few times. V usage is TRBV7-9 and J usage is TRBJ2-1; D not resolved. The CDR3 runs to 15 residues. Germline V gives CDR1 SEHNR, CDR2 FQNEAQ (reference sequence). Trimming cost V 0 bases and J 8 bases, with 14 bases left between them. In nucleotides, the CDR3 is TGTGCCAGCAGCTTAGCCGGTTCTCCTCGGGATGAGCAGTTCTTC. Protein product: CASSLAGSPRDEQFF. The whole variable domain, filled in from reference TRBV7-9 and TRBJ2-1, reads DTGVSQNPRHKITKRGQNVTFRCDPISEHNRLYWYRQTLGQGPEFLTYFQNEAQLEKSRLLSDRFSAERPKGSFSTLEIQRTEQGDSAMYLCASSLAGSPRDEQFFGPGTRLTVL.

The sample holds a few counts of this clonotype. Written as DNA, the CDR3 is TGTGCCAGCATTCATGGAAGGGGAACCCAAAATGAAAAACTGTTTTTT. Protein product: CASIHGRGTQNEKLFF. This rearrangement joins TRBV6-1 to TRBJ1-4, with D possibly TRBD1 on 5 matching bases. The germline V gene has CDR1 MNHNS and CDR2 SASEGT. CDR3 length: 16 amino acids. V lost 7 bases and J lost 5, with 20 bases in between.

J is TRBJ2-7 and V is TRBV20-1; 10 nucleotides line up with TRBD2. The CDR3 is 14 amino acids. From germline, CDR1 is DFQATT and CDR2 SNEGSKA (reference sequence). After removal of 6 bases from V and 7 bases from J, the junction contained 12 bases not matched to a gene. The CDR3 nucleotides are TGCAGTGCGACGACTAGCGGGTCGGTCGGTGAGCAGTACTTC. Translation gives CSATTSGSVGEQYF.

This clonotype appeared a few times. This chain connects TRBV5-1 to TRBJ1-1; a weak D match, TRBD1 (6 bases). V lost 4 bases, J lost 0 bases, and 16 bases lay in between. The CDR3 covers 16 residues. Germline loops: CDR1 SGHRS, CDR2 YFSETQ. CDR3 sequence (DNA): TGCGCCAGCAGCCCGGCGGGGGGCTCCATGAACACTGAAGCTTTCTTT. It codes for CASSPAGGSMNTEAFF.

V usage is TRBV24-1 and J usage is TRBJ2-1, with 8 nucleotides matching TRBD2. The CDR3 totals 16 residues. V shed 3 bases, J shed 2 bases, and the junction held 5 bases outside the gene matches. CDR1 KGHDR and CDR2 SFDVKD come from the germline V gene. CDR3 DNA sequence: TGTGCCACCAGTGATCCCGGAGCGGGAGCCTACAATGAGCAGTTCTTC. It codes for CATSDPGAGAYNEQFF.

This clonotype was observed a few times. The CDR3 DNA follows: TGTGCCAGCAGTTTCGAGGGGGCTAGGGCAGATACGCAGTATTTT. Encoded protein: CASSFEGARADTQYF. This chain links TRBV27 with TRBJ2-3, with 7 bases lining up with TRBD1. V lost 3 bases to trimming and J lost 4 bases; unmatched junction nucleotides: 7. The CDR3 totals 15 residues. Germline V gene sequence: CDR1 MNHEY, CDR2 SMNVEV (reference sequence).

This clonotype has a handful of counts. The chain links TRBV10-3 to TRBJ2-3; D might be TRBD2 (5 bases). The CDR3 length is 14 residues. Germline V lookup: CDR1 ENHRY, CDR2 SYGVKD. The V gene lost 10 bases and the J gene lost 8 bases, with 22 bases spanning the gap. For the CDR3, the DNA is TGTGCCAGCCGGGGTCCCCCAAGGTTCGGTACGCAGTATTTT. This gives the protein CASRGPPRFGTQYF.

This sequence joins TRBV6-1 and TRBJ1-4, with a tentative D call TRBD1 (5 bases). V gave up 6 bases and J gave up 1 base, with 15 bases separating them. CDR3 length equals 16 residues. Per the germline V gene, CDR1 is MNHNS and CDR2 is SASEGT. Here the CDR3 reads CASSSGTGLTNEKLFF. In DNA, the CDR3 is TGTGCCAGCAGCTCGGGGACGGGGCTAACTAATGAAAAACTGTTTTTT.

This chain uses TRBV29-1 with TRBJ2-1; 9 positions match TRBD1. With 3 bases clipped from V and 5 bases from J, the junction kept 5 bases outside the gene matches. This CDR3 region has 14 residues. Germline-derived CDR1 and CDR2 are SQVTM and ANQGSEA. This CDR3 is CSVDSRDRDNEQFF. The CDR3 DNA reads TGCAGCGTTGATTCGAGGGACAGGGACAATGAGCAGTTCTTC.

The gene calls are TRBV20-1 and TRBJ1-3, with TRBD1 as a possible D gene (5 bases). The ends were cut back, 3 bases at V and 3 bases at J, with 9 bases in the middle. Germline V CDR1 and CDR2: DFQATT, SNEGSKA (reference sequence). The CDR3 totals 13 residues. DNA for the CDR3: TGCAGTGCTAGTGGGACCGATGGAAACACCATATATTTT. Translating gives CSASGTDGNTIYF.

Ten or more counts support this clonotype. The DNA of the CDR3 is TGTGCCAGCAGCTTATACGAGGGAACCCTCCACTTT. Its translation is CASSLYEGTLHF. V usage is TRBV7-6 and J usage is TRBJ1-6; D unclear. V was shortened by 2 bases and J by 14 bases, with 10 bases between the two germline ends. This CDR3 contains 12 residues. The germline gives CDR1 SGHVS, CDR2 FNYEAQ.

DNA for the CDR3: TGTGCCAGCAGCTCATACGGGACAGGGGCAGATACGCAGTATTTT. Translating it yields CASSSYGTGADTQYF. The chain has TRBV13 and TRBJ2-3, with TRBD1 identical over 10 bases. The V segment lost 4 bases and the J segment 4 bases; nucleotides outside the gene matches: 5. Looked up from germline, CDR1 is PRHDT and CDR2 is FYEKMQ (reference sequence). This CDR3 comprises 15 residues. Variable domain in full (rest from reference TRBV13 and TRBJ2-3): AAGVIQSPRHLIKEKRETATLKCYPIPRHDTVYWYQQGPGQDPQFLISFYEKMQSDKGSIPDRFSAQQFSDYHSELNMSSLELGDSALYFCASSSYGTGADTQYFGPGTRLTVL.

The chain employs TRBV19 and TRBJ2-5; 8 bases line up with TRBD1. This CDR3 is built from 18 residues. The ends lost 1 base at V and 2 bases at J; junction bases unmatched: 12. CDR1 and CDR2 (germline): LNHDA, SQIVND (reference sequence). The CDR3 nucleotides are TGTGCCAGTAGTATAGTCCCCGGTGGACAGGGAAAACAAGAGACCCAGTACTTC. It translates to CASSIVPGGQGKQETQYF.

The chain is built from TRBV5-1 and TRBJ1-1, with 7 nucleotides matching TRBD1. V gave up 7 bases and J gave up 0 bases; unmatched junction bases: 6. CDR3 length: 14 amino acids. In germline, CDR1 is SGHRS, CDR2 YFSETQ. CDR3 region: CASQRDSLNTEAFF. The CDR3 bases are TGCGCCAGCCAACGGGACAGCCTGAACACTGAAGCTTTCTTT.

This clonotype was picked up a small number of times. The chain joins TRBV27 to TRBJ2-2; D is tentatively TRBD1 or TRBD2 (7 bases each). The germline gives CDR1 MNHEY, CDR2 SMNVEV (reference sequence). The CDR3 loop spans 13 amino acids. V was clipped by 8 bases and J by 10 bases, with 17 bases between them. The CDR3 loop reads CASAVQGGVELFF. The DNA for the CDR3 is TGTGCCAGCGCTGTGCAGGGGGGGGTGGAGCTGTTTTTT.

The chain is built from TRBV25-1 and TRBJ2-7; D unresolved. Germline lookup yields CDR1 MGHDK and CDR2 SYGVNS. There are 14 residues in the CDR3. V was trimmed by 5 bases and J by 4 bases, leaving 15 bases between them. The CDR3 reads CASSLPGPFYEQYF. The CDR3 coding sequence is TGTGCCAGCAGTTTACCCGGGCCATTTTACGAGCAGTACTTC.

The rearrangement links TRBV3-1 to TRBJ2-7; D call uncertain. CDR3 length: 13 amino acids. From germline, CDR1 is LGHDT and CDR2 YNNKEL (reference sequence). Deletions cut 4 bases from V and 0 bases from J, with 7 bases between. The DNA for the CDR3 is TGTGCCAGCAGCCGGACGGACTCCTACGAGCAGTACTTC. Its protein product is CASSRTDSYEQYF.

This chain joins TRBV5-5 and TRBJ2-7; D could derive from TRBD1 or TRBD2 (5 bases each). The V gene's germline CDR1 is SGHKS and CDR2 YYEKEE (reference sequence). Deletions cut 3 bases from V and 1 base from J, with 17 bases between. There are 16 residues in the CDR3. The CDR3 region has the DNA TGTGCCAGCAGCTCAAGCCCCGGGACGGCGTCCTACGAGCAGTACTTC. Translation: CASSSSPGTASYEQYF.